This T cell receptor (beta chain) was recovered during a study of OX40 agonist ivuxolimab in advanced cancers. Autoimmune disease history or systemic immunosuppression disqualified patients. This clone was recorded a few times. Germline CDR1 is MNHNY and CDR2 is SVGAGI (reference sequence). Trimming pared 1 base from V and 2 bases from J, leaving 8 bases between. CDR3 length: 14 residues. Data came from immunoSEQ multiplex PCR; TCRdb stores just in-frame clones and leaves some out. The table records 30,000 to 35,000 clones, around 70% of them present only once. The sample was CD4+ or CD8+ T cells sorted from blood, taken in a trial of the OX40 agonist ivuxolimab. The gene calls are TRBV6-6 and TRBJ1-2, with D possibly matching TRBD1 (5 bases). The sequence was obtained from an adult with an advanced solid tumor such as melanoma, head and neck, liver or kidney cancer. Here the CDR3 reads CASSYLQENYGYTF. Here the CDR3 DNA reads TGTGCCAGCAGTTACTTACAGGAAAACTATGGCTACACCTTC.